The clone carrying this T cell receptor (beta chain) was found a few times. V dropped 5 bases and J dropped 4 bases, with 9 bases sitting between them. The CDR3 has 13 amino acids. The germline V gene encodes CDR1 LNHDA and CDR2 SQIVND (reference sequence). These data come from a study of cytomegalovirus exposure and HLA in healthy donors. The PCR contained 60 Vbeta and 13 Jbeta primers. Study processing details: Unique TCR beta chains numbered around 75 million in a later analysis, with some 9.9 million shared. Method: immunoSEQ multiplex PCR; TCRdb's copy keeps in-frame clones and lacks some. V and J calls and clone size are given by that table; D and trimming were obtained from the DNA. This sample yields under 40,000 clones, of which around three quarters are seen a single time; around 5.8% belongs to the top ten.

The rearrangement links TRBV19 to TRBJ1-5; maybe TRBD1 (5 bases). The origin of this receptor is a male donor in good health and CMV-seronegative. The sequenced sample was PBMCs. The CDR3 spells CASSLQGNQPQHF. CDR3 DNA sequence: TGTGCCAGTAGTCTCCAGGGTAATCAGCCCCAGCATTTT. The entire variable domain, with the rest obtained from reference TRBV19 and TRBJ1-5, is as follows: DGGITQSPKYLFRKEGQNVTLSCEQNLNHDAMYWYRQDPGQGLRLIYYSQIVNDFQKGDIAEGYSVSREKKESFPLTVTSAQKNPTAFYLCASSLQGNQPQHFGDGTRLSIL.